One and the same sample provided the 7 T cell receptor beta chains below, sequenced in a study of regulatory T cells in long-lasting Graves disease. iRepertoire HTBI primers and Arm-PCR of CDR3 regions built TCR beta libraries. MiXCR, applied by TCRdb to the multiplex PCR reads, yields one record per CDR3 protein. This sample has 250,000 to 300,000 distinct CDR3 sequences; 22% occur once, and the top ten carry 56%. Stated time point: persistent/refractory GD, antithyroid drugs over 5 years with positive TRAb. There was RNA extracted from PBMCs, and the TCR library was made from it. The sequenced sample was peripheral blood mononuclear cells (PBMCs), obtained when the disease was refractory, from a patient treated with antithyroid drugs. The receptors were sampled from a female donor with Graves disease.

This clonotype was counted between two and nine times. The V and J genes are TRBV28 and TRBJ1-6; the D is unclear. The germline V and J ends were trimmed by 4 bases and 8 bases, with 21 bases remaining between them. The CDR3 spans 17 residues. Germline V CDR1 and CDR2: MDHEN, SYDVKM. The CDR3 loop is CASSSEEGRLIDSPLHF. CDR3 coding DNA: TGTGCCAGCAGTTCGGAGGAGGGCCGATTAATAGATTCACCCCTCCACTTT.

The chain uses TRBV25-1 and TRBJ2-7; D gene unclear. With 1 base removed from V and 5 bases from J, the gap between germline ends came to 9 bases. Germline values: CDR1 MGHDK, CDR2 SYGVNS. The CDR3 contains 13 residues. The chain's CDR3 is CASSESWKDEQYF. The CDR3 nucleotides read TGTGCCAGCAGTGAATCATGGAAAGACGAGCAGTACTTC.

The rearrangement joins TRBV7-9 to TRBJ2-7; no reliable D call. This CDR3 is 14 amino acids long. Between the trimmed V and J ends, which lost 1 base and 1 base, there was a span of 8 bases. Germline V gives CDR1 SEHNR, CDR2 FQNEAQ (reference sequence). The CDR3 is CASSLGSQSYEQYF. For the CDR3, the DNA is TGTGCCAGCAGCTTAGGAAGTCAGTCCTACGAGCAGTACTTC.

This chain links TRBV6-5 with TRBJ2-1; D call uncertain. Germline CDR1 is MNHEY and CDR2 is SVGAGI. This CDR3 is built from 13 residues. The V and J ends lost 1 base and 7 bases respectively, with 8 bases between them. The CDR3 spells CASSYFGRNEQFF. In DNA form, the CDR3 reads TGTGCCAGCAGTTACTTTGGCAGGAATGAGCAGTTCTTC.

Only a few counts were recorded for this clonotype. The genes are TRBV19 and TRBJ2-6, with a tentative D call TRBD1 (6 bases). The CDR3 spans 19 residues. The germline V gene encodes CDR1 LNHDA and CDR2 SQIVND (reference sequence). V was clipped by 5 bases and J by 0 bases, with 20 bases between them. The CDR3 nucleotides read TGTGCCAGTAGTCCCTCGGGACATACCTCACTCTCTGGGGCCAACGTCCTGACTTTC. Its translation: CASSPSGHTSLSGANVLTF.

There are many counts of this clonotype. The chain carries TRBV2 and TRBJ1-6; perhaps TRBD1 as D (6 bases). The V and J ends lost 8 bases and 12 bases respectively, with 14 bases between them. Per germline, CDR1 SNHLY and CDR2 FYNNEI. CDR3 size: 12 residues. The CDR3 is CASRGGPEPLHF. The CDR3, as DNA: TGTGCCAGCCGTGGGGGCCCCGAACCCCTCCACTTT.

This clonotype was counted between two and nine times. The rearrangement uses TRBV10-3 and TRBJ2-5; the D call may be TRBD1 or TRBD2 (5 bases each). V lost 4 bases and J 5 bases, leaving 14 bases between the germline ends. Germline V gene lookup returns CDR1 ENHRY and CDR2 SYGVKD. The CDR3 is 14 amino acids. The CDR3, as DNA: TGTGCCATCAGTGTTTCTGGGGGTTGGGAGACCCAGTACTTC. Its translation: CAISVSGGWETQYF.